This is a list of T cell receptor beta chains from one sample in a study of blood T cell repertoires in COVID-19. Data came from immunoSEQ multiplex PCR; TCRdb stores just in-frame clones and leaves some out. The repertoire holds about 190,000 clones, with 82% as singletons. Sequencing was done on a sample of peripheral blood. The origin of the receptors is a woman of 80 years or more with active or convalescent COVID-19. CDR3s include the opening cysteine and the closing phenylalanine or tryptophan. The D gene is left open where the match is weak. Size is stated for part of the rows, as once, few or many counts, or as a class when the clone is expanded.

TRBV29-1	NA	NA	TRBJ2-2	TGCAGCGTTGAGGACTCATCGACCGGGGAGCTGTTTTTT	CSVEDSSTGELFF
TRBV2	NA	NA	TRBJ1-4	TGTGCCAGCAGTCCGGGGGTGGTGGATGAAAAACTGTTTTTT	CASSPGVVDEKLFF
TRBV10-3	TRBD2	once	TRBJ2-5	TGTGCCATCAGTGCCGCCGGGGAGCTAGCGGGATTTGAGACCCAGTACTTC	CAISAAGELAGFETQYF
TRBV6-2/TRBV6-3	NA	NA	TRBJ1-2	TGTGCCAGCAGTTACGTTCAGGGCAACTATGGCTACACCTTC	CASSYVQGNYGYTF
TRBV30	NA	NA	TRBJ1-5	TGTGCCTGGAGTGTACCCCCCCCAGGGTATAGGGGAGGAAATCAGCCCCAGCATTTT	CAWSVPPPGYRGGNQPQHF
TRBV5-1	TRBD2	NA	TRBJ2-1	TGCGCCAGCAGCTTGGCGCCTAGCGGCCCCTACAATGAGCAGTTCTTC	CASSLAPSGPYNEQFF
TRBV2	TRBD1	NA	TRBJ2-7	TGTGCCAGCAGCCGGGACAGGAGCTCCTACGAGCAGTACTTC	CASSRDRSSYEQYF
TRBV6-5	TRBD1	NA	TRBJ2-3	TGTGCCAGCAGTCCTCAGGGGGTTCGGACAGATACGCAGTATTTT	CASSPQGVRTDTQYF
TRBV7-2	NA	NA	TRBJ2-7	TGTGCCAGCAGTTACCGCACAGGGTACGAGCAGTACTTC	CASSYRTGYEQYF
TRBV6-5	TRBD2	NA	TRBJ2-7	TGTGCCAGCAGGACACTAGCGGGGAACTCCTACGAGCAGTACTTC	CASRTLAGNSYEQYF
TRBV7-9	NA	once	TRBJ1-1	TGTGCCAGCAGCTTAGGCTCGGGTTCGGACACTGAAGCTTTCTTT	CASSLGSGSDTEAFF
TRBV13	NA	NA	TRBJ2-7	TGTGCCAGCAGCTCTTTCAAAGGGAGCAGCTACGAGCAGTACTTC	CASSSFKGSSYEQYF
TRBV28	NA	NA	TRBJ1-2	TGTGCCAGCAGGACAGCACACTATGGCTACACCTTC	CASRTAHYGYTF
TRBV19	NA	NA	TRBJ1-1	TGTGCCAGTAGTATAAGAGCGGGAGAAACTGAAGCTTTCTTT	CASSIRAGETEAFF
TRBV6-5	NA	NA	TRBJ1-4	TGTGCCAGCAGCTCAGCAGGGGCGGCTAATGAAAAACTGTTTTTT	CASSSAGAANEKLFF
TRBV6-6	NA	NA	TRBJ1-5	TGTGCCAGCCAACCGGGAGGGGTAGGGCAGCCCCAGCATTTT	CASQPGGVGQPQHF
TRBV7-2	TRBD2	NA	TRBJ2-7	TGTGCCAGCAGCTTAGCGATAGCGGGAGGGTCCTACGAGCAGTACTTC	CASSLAIAGGSYEQYF
TRBV19	TRBD2	NA	TRBJ2-5	TGTGCCAGTAGTACGCCTAGCGGGCTGACCCAAGAGACCCAGTACTTC	CASSTPSGLTQETQYF
TRBV28	TRBD1	NA	TRBJ1-5	TGTGCCATAGCGGGACAGATAACTTATAGCAATCAGCCCCAGCATTTT	CAIAGQITYSNQPQHF
TRBV30	NA	NA	TRBJ1-4	TGTGCCTGGAGTCGACTAATCGGTGAAAAACTGTTTTTT	CAWSRLIGEKLFF
TRBV30	NA	NA	TRBJ2-5	TGTGCCTGGAGTCCTGCTAGCGAGTTGTCCCAGTACTTC	CAWSPASELSQYF
TRBV11-2	NA	NA	TRBJ2-7	TGTGCCAGCAGCTTAGTCCAGGGGGGTACCTACGAGCAGTACTTC	CASSLVQGGTYEQYF
TRBV5-1	TRBD2	NA	TRBJ2-7	TGCGCCAGCAGCTCGACTAGCTCCGAGCAGTACTTC	CASSSTSSEQYF
TRBV5-1	NA	NA	TRBJ2-2	TGCGCCAGCAGCTTGCCCACTAGTTTGGTCGGGGAGCTGTTTTTT	CASSLPTSLVGELFF
TRBV7-8	NA	NA	TRBJ1-1	TGTGCCAGCAGCCTAAGACAGGTCCTTATGAACACTGAAGCTTTCTTT	CASSLRQVLMNTEAFF
TRBV5-1	NA	once	TRBJ2-5	TGCGCCAGCAGCTTACAGTCCCAAGAGACCCAGTACTTC	CASSLQSQETQYF
TRBV7-9	TRBD1	NA	TRBJ1-2	TGTGCCAGCAGCTACGGACAGGGGGAAGGCTACACCTTC	CASSYGQGEGYTF